The T cell receptor (beta chain) described here comes from a study of PD-1 blockade in classical Hodgkin lymphoma. Described time point: cycle 4 day 1 (C4D1), after six to seven weeks of nivolumab. Each patient's relapse followed autologous stem cell transplantation, and brentuximab vedotin exposure varied. The V gene end was trimmed by 0 bases and the J gene end by 6 bases; junction bases not matched to a gene: 2. The CDR3 is 15 amino acids. Germline values: CDR1 SGDLS, CDR2 YYNGEE. Measured with immunoSEQ multiplex PCR; TCRdb has only the in-frame clones, and not every one. Here the sample spans about 7,900 clones, about 84% being singletons.

The V and J genes are TRBV9 and TRBJ2-3; 12 bases line up with TRBD2. The sequencing used peripheral blood mononuclear cells (PBMCs), collected before the fourth cycle of nivolumab. This receptor was obtained from a human donor with classical Hodgkin lymphoma. In nucleotides, the CDR3 is TGTGCCAGCAGCGTAGGACTAGCGGGAGCCGATACGCAGTATTTT. Translation gives CASSVGLAGADTQYF.